This TCR beta chain is from a study of cytomegalovirus exposure and HLA in healthy donors. Researchers ran the PCR with 60 Vbeta and 13 Jbeta primers. Assay used: immunoSEQ multiplex PCR; TCRdb lists only in-frame clones, some missing. The sample has around 160,000 clones; under 85% are singletons. The study, taken as a whole, reports: Per a prior analysis, the majority of TCR beta V segments were productive roughly 90% or roughly 30% of the time. In a later analysis, CMV-associated beta chains were mostly HLA-associated, it appeared.

Donors counted as nominally healthy when sampled, yet unrecorded immune exposures were likely. Germline assignment: CDR1 SGHVS and CDR2 FNYEAQ. The length of the CDR3 is 16 residues. V lost 6 bases, J lost 2 bases, and 5 bases stayed unmatched. Points on this clone: Its matching antigen is unknown.

The receptor's source is a woman aged 35 to 49 in good health and CMV-seropositive. The chain joins TRBV7-6 to TRBJ2-2; 11 positions agree with TRBD1. The sequencing sample was made of PBMCs. The CDR3 bases are TGTGCCAGCAGTCCTAGGACAGGGGGCAACACCGGGGAGCTGTTTTTT. Translating gives CASSPRTGGNTGELFF.